This TCR beta chain was documented in a study of response to subunit inactivated influenza vaccine. CDR3 length equals 14 residues. After removal of 6 bases from V and 2 bases from J, the junction contained 6 bases not matched to a gene. From germline, CDR1 is SGHRS and CDR2 YFSETQ. A single record per CDR3 protein comes from TCRdb applying MiXCR to the RT-PCR reads. The data contain roughly 540,000 distinct CDR3 sequences, around a quarter of them seen just once; the ten biggest clones take up about 3%. Another study also made use of these data, one on T cells expressing NK-cell markers. That paper adds: TCR beta libraries carry UMIs added by 5'RACE template switching.

The V call is TRBV5-1, the J call TRBJ2-3; 7 bases map to TRBD1. The starting material was CD4+ T cells sorted from PBMCs, obtained 11 to 12 days after vaccination. This TCR came from a man between 50 and 59 years old who received an inactivated influenza vaccine. CDR3 sequence: CASTNDRVTDTQYF. The DNA of the CDR3 is TGCGCCAGCACCAACGACAGGGTCACAGATACGCAGTATTTT.